This T cell receptor beta chain derives from a study of cytomegalovirus exposure and HLA in healthy donors. Study in general: One earlier analysis, a look at roughly 180 million T cells, found about 110 million unique TCR beta sequences.

Whole-study results and caveats: Most of the TCR beta V segments (in an earlier analysis) were productive either about 87% or about 30% of the time.

The PCR made use of 60 Vbeta and 13 Jbeta primers. Clones were sequenced by immunoSEQ multiplex PCR, and TCRdb holds only the in-frame ones, with some missing. The data show 150,000 to 200,000 clones, 85% seen once. On this clone itself: Its specificity is unknown.

Germline assignment: CDR1 SGHTA and CDR2 FQGNSA. The CDR3 runs to 13 residues. The V end was cut by 7 bases, the J end by 0 bases, with 9 bases between. The receptor was derived from a man aged 30-40 years in good health and CMV-seropositive. The sequenced sample was PBMCs. The J gene is TRBJ2-5, the V gene TRBV7-2; D not certain. The CDR3, as DNA: TGTGCCAGCACGCGTCGGTACCAAGAGACCCAGTACTTC. Protein: CASTRRYQETQYF.